What follows are 18 T cell receptor beta chains derived from one specimen sequenced in a study of shared clonotypes between healthy human individuals (TCRdb year 2020). CD8 naive samples were obtained by positive selection for CCR7 among CD45RO-negative cells, yielding a CD45RA+CCR7+ population from which TemRA cells were excluded. The library was prepared using the immunoSEQ multiplex PCR assay. Not all clones reach the TCRdb copy of this immuneACCESS table, which keeps in-frame sequences only. Checked studies attribute under half of the gap to unresolved V genes and leave the rest unexplained. The sample table lists about 2 million clones, approximately 94% of them with a count of one. About 1.1% of the sample is in the top ten clones. Sequenced sample: naive CD8+ T cells sorted from blood. Interpreted using the paper, the cell subset or site label stands for: CD45RA+CCR7+. These receptors were collected from a man in his late teens or twenties in good health.

V gene TRBV14 combines with J gene TRBJ2-3, with D unclear. V lost 1 base and J lost 4, with 6 bases in between. Germline CDR1 reads SGHDN; CDR2 reads FVKESK. The CDR3 loop spans 13 amino acids. CDR3 nucleotide sequence: TGTGCCAGCAGCCAAGTTACTTCAGATACGCAGTATTTT. Translation gives CASSQVTSDTQYF.

The V and J genes are TRBV2 and TRBJ1-4; weak D call: TRBD1 (5 bases). Trimming pared 6 bases from V and 3 bases from J, leaving 8 bases between. The CDR3 runs 13 residues. Germline CDR1 is SNHLY and CDR2 is FYNNEI. DNA for the CDR3: TGTGCCAGCAGGGGGCTTGCTAATGAAAAACTGTTTTTT. Translating gives CASRGLANEKLFF.

The chain uses TRBV30 and TRBJ1-5; tentative D call: TRBD1 (5 bases). V was cut by 0 bases and J by 5 bases, with 14 bases left in between. This CDR3 comprises 15 residues. Germline V lookup: CDR1 GTSNPN, CDR2 SVGIG (reference sequence). The DNA of the CDR3 is TGTGCCTGGAGTGTAAACCAGGGAGGGTATCAGCCCCAGCATTTT. Protein: CAWSVNQGGYQPQHF.

The rearrangement joins TRBV11-2 to TRBJ2-5; D is unresolved. This CDR3 region has 15 residues. Germline V gene lookup returns CDR1 SGHAT and CDR2 FQNNGV. Trimming removed 5 bases at V and 3 bases at J, with 16 bases between. CDR3 sequence: CASSLYMGLKETQYF. CDR3 in DNA: TGTGCCAGCAGCCTCTACATGGGATTAAAAGAGACCCAGTACTTC.

V gene TRBV7-9 combines with J gene TRBJ2-1; 7 bases are shared with TRBD2. This CDR3 region has 16 residues. Germline-derived CDR1 and CDR2 are SEHNR and FQNEAQ (reference sequence). The V gene end was trimmed by 1 base and the J gene end by 3 bases; junction bases not matched to a gene: 6. The CDR3 here is CASSLDERENYNEQFF. CDR3 nucleotide sequence: TGTGCCAGCAGCTTAGATGAGCGGGAAAACTACAATGAGCAGTTCTTC.

The chain links TRBV7-9 to TRBJ2-1, with D perhaps being TRBD1 or TRBD2 (5 bases each). Per germline, CDR1 SEHNR and CDR2 FQNEAQ (reference sequence). V dropped 1 base and J dropped 9 bases, with 16 bases sitting between them. The CDR3 extends over 15 amino acids. The CDR3 spells CASSLGFGAPSEQFF. The CDR3 nucleotides are TGTGCCAGCAGCTTAGGGTTCGGGGCCCCCAGTGAGCAGTTCTTC.

On this clone itself: The sample holds other DNA sequences that translate to the same CDR3. This chain uses TRBV27 with TRBJ2-7; perhaps TRBD1 as D (8 bases). CDR3 size: 14 residues. Trimming removed 5 bases at V and 4 bases at J, with 15 bases between. Germline V gene sequence: CDR1 MNHEY, CDR2 SMNVEV (reference sequence). In nucleotides, the CDR3 is TGTGCCAGCAGTGCCGACAGGGGACTATACGAGCAGTACTTC. Translating gives CASSADRGLYEQYF.

The chain uses TRBV27 and TRBJ2-3, with 8 bases fitting TRBD1. This CDR3 comprises 16 residues. Germline CDR1 reads MNHEY; CDR2 reads SMNVEV (reference sequence). J gave up 4 bases and V 5 bases, and 11 bases lay outside the gene matches. The DNA for the CDR3 is TGTGCCAGCAGTCCCTCGACAGGGGAGGCCGCAGATACGCAGTATTTT. Translating it yields CASSPSTGEAADTQYF.

This clone was counted a single time. This chain joins TRBV4-1 and TRBJ2-2; perhaps D is TRBD1 or TRBD2 (6 bases each). From germline, CDR1 is MGHRA and CDR2 YSYEKL. The V gene lost 3 bases and the J gene lost 6 bases, with 11 bases spanning the gap. The CDR3 contains 14 residues. Here the CDR3 DNA reads TGCGCCAGCAGCCAGGGTAGGGGGGCCGGGGAGCTGTTTTTT. Protein sequence: CASSQGRGAGELFF.

V is TRBV19 and J is TRBJ2-3; 7 positions match TRBD1. The germline V gene encodes CDR1 LNHDA and CDR2 SQIVND (reference sequence). J lost 5 bases, V lost 6 bases, and 2 bases had no gene match. This CDR3 region has 12 residues. The CDR3 nucleotides read TGTGCCAGTAGCACAGGGGAAGATACGCAGTATTTT. It is translated as CASSTGEDTQYF. Drawing the rest from reference TRBV19 and TRBJ2-3, the complete variable domain is DGGITQSPKYLFRKEGQNVTLSCEQNLNHDAMYWYRQDPGQGLRLIYYSQIVNDFQKGDIAEGYSVSREKKESFPLTVTSAQKNPTAFYLCASSTGEDTQYFGPGTRLTVL.

Here the CDR3 reads CASSLSGLAGGPADTQYF. CDR3 coding DNA: TGTGCCAGCAGTTTATCGGGACTAGCGGGAGGGCCAGCAGATACGCAGTATTTT. V is TRBV28 and J is TRBJ2-3; 16 bases match TRBD2. Germline loops: CDR1 MDHEN, CDR2 SYDVKM. V was pared by 1 base and J by 4 bases, with 5 bases of the junction left unmatched. CDR3 size: 18 residues.

This sequence joins TRBV16 and TRBJ2-7, with D unclear. The CDR3 covers 13 residues. Per germline, CDR1 KGHSY and CDR2 FQNENV. The germline V and J ends were trimmed by 5 bases and 2 bases, with 10 bases remaining between them. The CDR3: CASSSDGPYEQYF. DNA for the CDR3: TGTGCCAGCAGCTCGGACGGTCCCTACGAGCAGTACTTC.

Comments on this clone: This CDR3 is also generated by other DNA sequences in the sample. The chain uses TRBV2 and TRBJ1-1, with unresolved D. The CDR3 has 12 residues. V lost 6 bases, J lost 0 bases, and 5 bases lay in between. CDR1 is SNHLY and CDR2 is FYNNEI in the germline V gene. This CDR3 is CASRYMNTEAFF. DNA of the CDR3: TGTGCCAGCAGGTATATGAACACTGAAGCTTTCTTT.

The rearrangement uses TRBV4-3 and TRBJ2-1; D possibly corresponds to TRBD2 (5 bases). Looked up from germline, CDR1 is LGHNA and CDR2 is YSLEER. V lost 3 bases and J 9 bases, leaving 12 bases between the germline ends. There are 13 residues in the CDR3. The CDR3 nucleotides are TGCGCCAGCAGCCATGAACGTCGGGGTGAGCAGTTCTTC. It yields the protein CASSHERRGEQFF.

Points on this clone: At the DNA level, this CDR3 is encoded by other sequences in the same sample as well. The chain recombines TRBV29-1 with TRBJ2-1, with 12 bases that match TRBD1. The CDR3 runs to 14 residues. From germline, CDR1 is SQVTM and CDR2 ANQGSEA. Trimming removed 3 bases from V and 7 bases from J; junction bases left unmatched: 4. The CDR3 DNA is TGCAGCGTTGAGGGACAGGGGGCCGGGAATGAGCAGTTCTTC. As protein: CSVEGQGAGNEQFF.

CDR3 loop: CASRLAVPNEQFF. In DNA, the CDR3 is TGTGCCAGCAGACTAGCGGTGCCGAATGAGCAGTTCTTC. The chain is built from TRBV7-2 and TRBJ2-1; TRBD2 matches 8 bases. CDR1 is SGHTA, CDR2 FQGNSA, per germline. Unmatched junction bases numbered 5, after V lost 6 bases and J lost 7 bases. This CDR3 contains 13 residues. Full variable domain (outside the CDR3, taken from reference TRBV7-2 and TRBJ2-1): GAGVSQSPSNKVTEKGKDVELRCDPISGHTALYWYRQSLGQGLEFLIYFQGNSAPDKSGLPSDRFSAERTGGSVSTLTIQRTQQEDSAVYLCASRLAVPNEQFFGPGTRLTVL.

The chain carries TRBV19 and TRBJ2-2, with D perhaps being TRBD1 or TRBD2 (5 bases each). Germline V lookup: CDR1 LNHDA, CDR2 SQIVND (reference sequence). The V end was cut by 4 bases, the J end by 6 bases, with 15 bases between. The CDR3 has 15 amino acids. The CDR3 region has the DNA TGTGCCAGTAGTACCCCGAGAATGGGGGCCGGGGAGCTGTTTTTT. Its translation: CASSTPRMGAGELFF.

V is TRBV28 and J is TRBJ2-1; D gene ambiguous. There are 12 residues in the CDR3. V gave up 5 bases and J gave up 3 bases, with 5 bases separating them. Germline values: CDR1 MDHEN, CDR2 SYDVKM. Here the CDR3 DNA reads TGTGCCAGCAGTAAAGTCTACAATGAGCAGTTCTTC. This sequence encodes CASSKVYNEQFF.